This record looks at one T cell receptor (beta chain) sequence and its context. These data come from a study of T cells in Graves' hyperthyroidism and ophthalmopathy. Amplification yielded TCR beta CDR3 regions, with RNA transcripts as the source. When the TCR CDR3 underwent first-round RT-PCR, the HTBI primer set was used. TCRdb called the multiplex PCR reads again in MiXCR, with one record for every CDR3 protein. The sample includes under 350,000 distinct CDR3 sequences, approximately 22% of them seen just once. The germline gives CDR1 DFQATT, CDR2 SNEGSKA (reference sequence). The CDR3 runs 12 residues. The V end was cut by 5 bases, the J end by 9 bases, with 14 bases between.

Sequenced input: blood. The chain joins TRBV20-1 to TRBJ2-1, with D possibly TRBD2 on 6 matching bases. The receptor was isolated from a woman between 45 and 65 years old with Graves' hyperthyroidism. The CDR3 spells CSARRLVGEQFF. For the CDR3, the DNA is TGCAGTGCTCGTCGACTAGTTGGTGAGCAGTTCTTC.